One sample yielded the 32 T cell receptor beta chains listed below, sequenced in a study of human T cells and chemical hapten exposure. The time point denotes: patch test 2, 6 weeks after DPC sensitization. Treatment reported: therapeutic diphenylcyclopropenone sensitization with weekly scalp DPC. MiXCR, applied by TCRdb to the RACE reads, yields one record per CDR3 protein. The sample consists of under 90,000 distinct CDR3 sequences, approximately 9% of them appearing once. Sequenced here: whole blood, sampled in connection with sensitization to the hapten diphenylcyclopropenone (DPC). The receptors here all came from a woman between 45 and 65 years old with alopecia areata. Some clones in this sample may be carry-over from other donors' samples.

The sample holds a few counts of this clonotype. This chain uses TRBV21-1 with TRBJ2-6; the listed D gene, TRBD1, was not tested against the DNA. TRBV21-1 is termed a pseudogene. The CDR3 extends over 16 amino acids. The CDR3 loop reads CASTPMAGSGANVLTF. The CDR3 DNA is TGTGCCAGCACCCCCATGGCGGGCTCTGGGGCCAACGTCCTGACTTTC.

In its sample, this clonotype was seen a few times. This rearrangement joins TRBV12-3 or TRBV12-4 to TRBJ1-2, with D uncertain. There are 14 residues in the CDR3. V was shortened by 1 base and J by 2 bases, with 8 bases between the two germline ends. The DNA for the CDR3 is TGTGCCAGCAGTTTAGATCCAACCAACTATGGCTACACCTTC. This sequence encodes CASSLDPTNYGYTF.

This clonotype has at least ten counts. The CDR3 here is CASSWGGPNEKLFF. DNA of the CDR3: TGTGCCAGCAGCTGGGGGGGTCCTAATGAAAAACTGTTTTTT. This rearrangement joins TRBV11-2 to TRBJ1-4, with a weak D call TRBD1 (5 bases). The CDR3 runs 14 residues. Germline CDR1 SGHAT, CDR2 FQNNGV. Deletions cut 4 bases from V and 3 bases from J, with 9 bases between.

This chain links TRBV29-1 with TRBJ2-3; a possible D gene is TRBD1 (5 bases). The CDR3 has 12 residues. V was pared by 8 bases and J by 1 base, with 10 bases between. CDR1 SQVTM and CDR2 ANQGSEA come from the germline V gene. CDR3 protein: CSYIQGTDTQYF. CDR3 in DNA: TGCAGCTATATACAGGGCACAGATACGCAGTATTTT.

The chain links TRBV29-1 to TRBJ2-2; D is unresolved. V lost 4 bases, J lost 0 bases, and 6 bases lay in between. Germline-derived CDR1 and CDR2 are SQVTM and ANQGSEA. The CDR3 runs 13 residues. This CDR3 is CSVVAPNTGELFF. CDR3 nucleotides: TGCAGCGTTGTAGCTCCGAACACCGGGGAGCTGTTTTTT.

This chain joins TRBV27 and TRBJ1-1; 8 positions match TRBD1. This CDR3 comprises 13 residues. Germline V gene lookup returns CDR1 MNHEY and CDR2 SMNVEV (reference sequence). Trimming took 6 bases from V and 5 from J; bases not matched to a gene: 5. In DNA, the CDR3 is TGTGCCAGCAGCAGACAGGGGTTAACTGAAGCTTTCTTT. Its protein is CASSRQGLTEAFF.

A few counts support this clonotype. The rearrangement uses TRBV7-9 and TRBJ2-1, with D possibly matching TRBD2 (6 bases). This CDR3 has 17 amino acids. Trimming pared 2 bases from V and 3 bases from J, leaving 17 bases between. Germline V CDR1 and CDR2: SEHNR, FQNEAQ (reference sequence). DNA of the CDR3: TGTGCCAGCAGCTTACATAAAGCGGGCCCTTTCTACAATGAGCAGTTCTTC. This gives the protein CASSLHKAGPFYNEQFF. The full variable domain, with the rest looked up from reference TRBV7-9 and TRBJ2-1, is DTGVSQNPRHKITKRGQNVTFRCDPISEHNRLYWYRQTLGQGPEFLTYFQNEAQLEKSRLLSDRFSAERPKGSFSTLEIQRTEQGDSAMYLCASSLHKAGPFYNEQFFGPGTRLTVL.

This chain links TRBV18 with TRBJ2-3; weak D call: TRBD1 (5 bases). The CDR3 sequence is 16 residues long. CDR1 is KGHSH, CDR2 LQKENI, per germline. With 2 bases removed from V and 2 bases from J, the gap between germline ends came to 14 bases. CDR3 coding DNA: TGTGCCAGCTCACCAGCAGGACACCCCTCCACAGATACGCAGTATTTT. Amino acid sequence: CASSPAGHPSTDTQYF.

This clonotype was detected a few times. The CDR3 loop reads CASSVFRAAYEQYF. Written as DNA, the CDR3 is TGTGCCAGCAGTGTCTTTCGGGCTGCCTACGAGCAGTACTTC. The chain employs TRBV2 and TRBJ2-7; the D is unclear. Trimming took 4 bases from V and 2 from J, leaving 12 bases between them. CDR1 is SNHLY and CDR2 is FYNNEI in the germline V gene. The CDR3 spans 14 residues.

Only a few counts were recorded for this clonotype. This chain uses TRBV11-2 with TRBJ2-3; 10 bases are shared with TRBD2. In germline, CDR1 is SGHAT, CDR2 FQNNGV. The CDR3 has 15 residues. J was trimmed by 5 bases and V by 2 bases; bases with no gene match: 4. CDR3 nucleotide sequence: TGTGCCAGCAGCTTAACTAGCGGGGTTCTAGATACGCAGTATTTT. Its translation: CASSLTSGVLDTQYF.

This clonotype has more than one count but fewer than ten. This chain joins TRBV28 and TRBJ1-1, with D possibly being TRBD1 (5 bases). Deletions cut 4 bases from V and 12 bases from J, with 18 bases between. The CDR3 is 13 residues long. Germline V gives CDR1 MDHEN, CDR2 SYDVKM. The CDR3 coding sequence is TGTGCCAGCAGTTCGCCAACGGCCGTGGGACCTTTCTTT. Protein: CASSSPTAVGPFF.

V is TRBV6-2 or TRBV6-3 and J is TRBJ2-1; 9 nucleotides agree with TRBD2. The CDR3 is 16 amino acids. The germline CDR1 and CDR2 sequences are MNHEY and SVGEGT. J was trimmed by 7 bases and V by 2 bases; bases with no gene match: 9. The CDR3 loop is CASSYQRGGASNEQFF. In DNA, the CDR3 is TGTGCCAGCAGTTACCAACGCGGGGGGGCCTCTAATGAGCAGTTCTTC.

This clonotype was found a few times. The chain couples TRBV7-2 to TRBJ2-3; D is undetermined. CDR3 length equals 14 residues. The V end was cut by 6 bases, the J end by 5 bases, with 15 bases between. Germline values: CDR1 SGHTA, CDR2 FQGNSA. In nucleotides, the CDR3 is TGTGCCAGCAGTCGTCAACTTTCTGGAGATACGCAGTATTTT. Protein: CASSRQLSGDTQYF.

This clonotype was picked up many times. The rearrangement joins TRBV28 to TRBJ2-7, with D tentatively TRBD2 (6 bases). The CDR3 covers 14 residues. V lost 3 bases, J lost 0 bases, and 9 bases lay in between. Germline values: CDR1 MDHEN, CDR2 SYDVKM. As DNA, the CDR3 is TGTGCCAGCAGTTTCGGGGGACCCTCCTACGAGCAGTACTTC. Protein sequence: CASSFGGPSYEQYF.

This clonotype was found many times. The chain uses TRBV4-3 and TRBJ2-3, with D tentatively TRBD2 (5 bases). Trimming cost V 0 bases and J 3 bases, with 10 bases left between them. Germline lookup yields CDR1 LGHNA and CDR2 YSLEER. This CDR3 region has 15 residues. In DNA form, the CDR3 reads TGCGCCAGCAGCCAAGATGGACTTGGGACAGATACGCAGTATTTT. This gives the protein CASSQDGLGTDTQYF.

This clonotype was observed a handful of times. The chain links TRBV28 to TRBJ2-7, with D possibly matching TRBD1 (6 bases). CDR3 length equals 14 residues. The V end lost 2 bases, the J end lost 3 bases, and 11 bases lay between the germline ends. Germline V lookup: CDR1 MDHEN, CDR2 SYDVKM. The CDR3 loop reads CASSLQGSDYEQYF. The CDR3 region has the DNA TGTGCCAGCAGTTTACAGGGGTCTGACTACGAGCAGTACTTC. Full variable domain (missing parts from reference TRBV28 and TRBJ2-7): DVKVTQSSRYLVKRTGEKVFLECVQDMDHENMFWYRQDPGLGLRLIYFSYDVKMKEKGDIPEGYSVSREKKERFSLILESASTNQTSMYLCASSLQGSDYEQYFGPGTRLTVT.

This clonotype was recorded a few times. The genes are TRBV2 and TRBJ2-4; TRBD2 agrees at 8 bases. The germline V gene encodes CDR1 SNHLY and CDR2 FYNNEI. The CDR3 has 14 amino acids. V gave up 4 bases and J gave up 9 bases; unmatched junction bases: 8. CDR3 nucleotides: TGTGCCAGCAGTGCGGGGGGGCCGCTTCCCATTCAGTACTTC. This codes for CASSAGGPLPIQYF.

This chain uses TRBV6-2 or TRBV6-3 with TRBJ2-7; D is unclear. The CDR3 length is 12 residues. Trimming removed 0 bases from V and 3 bases from J, with 3 bases in between. CDR1 and CDR2 from the germline V gene are MNHEY and SVGEGT. CDR3 nucleotides: TGTGCCAGCAGTTACTCTAGCTACGAGCAGTACTTC. It encodes CASSYSSYEQYF.

CDR3: CASSPSGAEKLFF. CDR3 DNA sequence: TGTGCCAGCAGCCCCTCTGGGGCAGAAAAACTGTTTTTT. The chain employs TRBV4-2 and TRBJ1-4, with D possibly being TRBD1 (5 bases). From germline, CDR1 is LGHNA and CDR2 YNFKEQ. V lost 4 bases and J lost 8, with 11 bases in between. The CDR3 spans 13 residues.

There are a few counts of this clonotype. The chain uses TRBV7-2 and TRBJ2-7, with 10 bases matching TRBD2. CDR1 and CDR2 from the germline V gene are SGHTA and FQGNSA. V lost 7 bases to trimming and J lost 0 bases; unmatched junction nucleotides: 9. This CDR3 is built from 16 residues. The CDR3 reads CASNPGLAPSSYEQYF. Here the CDR3 DNA reads TGTGCCAGCAACCCGGGACTAGCGCCCAGCTCCTACGAGCAGTACTTC. The full variable domain, in which reference TRBV7-2 and TRBJ2-7 provide the parts outside the CDR3, is GAGVSQSPSNKVTEKGKDVELRCDPISGHTALYWYRQSLGQGLEFLIYFQGNSAPDKSGLPSDRFSAERTGGSVSTLTIQRTQQEDSAVYLCASNPGLAPSSYEQYFGPGTRLTVT.

This clonotype has ten or more counts. The chain couples TRBV2 to TRBJ1-2, with TRBD1 matching 9 bases. Looked up from germline, CDR1 is SNHLY and CDR2 is FYNNEI. This CDR3 region has 14 residues. With V trimmed by 4 bases and J by 6 bases, 6 bases remained unmatched. This chain's CDR3 is CASSALQGANGYTF. The DNA of the CDR3 is TGTGCCAGCAGTGCTCTACAGGGGGCGAATGGCTACACCTTC. Full variable domain (remainder filled in from reference TRBV2 and TRBJ1-2): EPEVTQTPSHQVTQMGQEVILRCVPISNHLYFYWYRQILGQKVEFLVSFYNNEISEKSEIFDDQFSVERPDGSNFTLKIRSTKLEDSAMYFCASSALQGANGYTFGSGTRLTVV.

This clonotype was counted many times. The rearrangement joins TRBV28 to TRBJ2-5; 10 bases agree with TRBD2. CDR1 MDHEN and CDR2 SYDVKM come from the germline V gene. The V and J ends lost 4 bases and 2 bases, in that order; junction bases with no gene match: 7. This CDR3 spans 16 amino acids. In DNA, the CDR3 is TGTGCCAGCAGTTCCTCAGCGGGGGGGCGACAAGAGACCCAGTACTTC. This sequence encodes CASSSSAGGRQETQYF.

V gene TRBV6-1 combines with J gene TRBJ2-1; D is perhaps TRBD1 or TRBD2 (5 bases each). The V gene lost 6 bases and the J gene lost 0 bases, with 21 bases spanning the gap. Germline V gives CDR1 MNHNS, CDR2 SASEGT. The CDR3 runs to 18 residues. CDR3: CASRVRRGPSSSYNEQFF. CDR3 in DNA: TGTGCCAGCAGGGTCCGCCGGGGCCCTTCGAGCTCCTACAATGAGCAGTTCTTC.

This clonotype was seen a few times. The chain has TRBV27 and TRBJ2-2; 15 bases align to TRBD2. This CDR3 contains 16 residues. V shed 4 bases and J 6 bases; nucleotides not matched to a gene: 3. Germline-derived CDR1 and CDR2 are MNHEY and SMNVEV (reference sequence). Here the CDR3 DNA reads TGTGCCAGCAGTTCCCGGACTAGCGGGAGGGCCGGGGAGCTGTTTTTT. Residues: CASSSRTSGRAGELFF.

This clonotype was observed a handful of times. The rearrangement links TRBV2 to TRBJ1-1; D perhaps matches TRBD1 (5 bases). The germline gives CDR1 SNHLY, CDR2 FYNNEI. CDR3 length: 12 amino acids. Trimming cost V 4 bases and J 4 bases, with 7 bases left between them. The CDR3 region is CASSGQTTEAFF. The CDR3, as DNA: TGTGCCAGCAGTGGACAGACCACTGAAGCTTTCTTT.

This clonotype was seen ten or more times. V gene TRBV2 combines with J gene TRBJ2-7, with D unclear. V was pared by 6 bases and J by 3 bases, with 18 bases between. CDR1 is SNHLY, CDR2 FYNNEI, per germline. The CDR3 sequence is 15 residues long. CDR3 nucleotide sequence: TGTGCCAGCAGAGTCGGTTCCGCCGAGTTCTACGAGCAGTACTTC. This codes for CASRVGSAEFYEQYF. Full variable domain (rest looked up from reference TRBV2 and TRBJ2-7): EPEVTQTPSHQVTQMGQEVILRCVPISNHLYFYWYRQILGQKVEFLVSFYNNEISEKSEIFDDQFSVERPDGSNFTLKIRSTKLEDSAMYFCASRVGSAEFYEQYFGPGTRLTVT.

This clonotype was detected many times. V gene TRBV3-1 combines with J gene TRBJ2-1; 7 nucleotides agree with TRBD2. The CDR3 loop spans 15 amino acids. Germline loops: CDR1 LGHDT, CDR2 YNNKEL (reference sequence). Germline trimming cut 0 bases from V and 5 bases from J; bases unmatched to any gene: 4. The CDR3 bases are TGTGCCAGCAGCCAAGATCCCGGGACTAACAATGAGCAGTTCTTC. Encoded protein: CASSQDPGTNNEQFF.

V gene TRBV29-1 combines with J gene TRBJ2-7; D unclear. V lost 7 bases to trimming and J lost 6 bases, with 16 bases between them. The germline gives CDR1 SQVTM, CDR2 ANQGSEA. This CDR3 has 12 residues. DNA of the CDR3: TGCAGCGCCGAAGTTTGGGAATCCGAGCAGTACTTC. As protein: CSAEVWESEQYF.

The sample holds a few counts of this clonotype. This chain uses TRBV29-1 with TRBJ1-1; D is ambiguous. Germline V gene data show CDR1 as SQVTM and CDR2 as ANQGSEA. The CDR3 is made up of 12 amino acids. The V and J ends lost 5 bases and 2 bases respectively, with 9 bases between them. The DNA of the CDR3 is TGCAGCGTTATCGGAGGAAACACTGAAGCTTTCTTT. Translated: CSVIGGNTEAFF.

This sequence joins TRBV5-6 and TRBJ1-1, with TRBD1 as a possible D gene (5 bases). The CDR3 has 15 residues. The V end lost 0 bases, the J end lost 5 bases, and 14 bases lay between the germline ends. Germline CDR1 and CDR2: SGHDT and YYEEEE. The CDR3: CASSLAVGVGTEAFF. In DNA, the CDR3 is TGTGCCAGCAGCTTGGCCGTGGGGGTAGGAACTGAAGCTTTCTTT.

The chain combines TRBV5-4 with TRBJ1-3; D is perhaps TRBD1 (6 bases). The CDR3 runs to 14 residues. The germline V gene encodes CDR1 SGHNT and CDR2 YYREEE (reference sequence). V gave up 5 bases and J gave up 3 bases, with 12 bases separating them. The CDR3 here is CASRAGTFGNTIYF. Written as DNA, the CDR3 is TGTGCCAGCAGGGCCGGGACATTTGGAAACACCATATATTTT.

This clonotype was seen a few times. The chain couples TRBV11-2 to TRBJ2-3; no reliable D call. From germline, CDR1 is SGHAT and CDR2 FQNNGV. Trimming cost V 3 bases and J 3 bases, with 10 bases left between them. The CDR3 length is 14 residues. The CDR3 sequence: CASSFGFGTDTQYF. DNA of the CDR3: TGTGCCAGCAGCTTTGGGTTCGGGACAGATACGCAGTATTTT.